Listed below are T cell receptor beta chains from one sample, sequenced in a study of T cells in Graves' hyperthyroidism and ophthalmopathy. TCRdb re-called the multiplex PCR reads with MiXCR, one entry per CDR3 protein. Of about 600,000 distinct CDR3 sequences in the sample, around 15% are singletons; the top ten hold approximately 12%. Material: blood. The receptors stem from a woman between 50 and 59 years old with Graves' ophthalmopathy. The CDR3 runs from the conserved cysteine through the conserved F or W. Each record gives: D gene, J gene, V gene, clone size, CDR3 DNA, CDR3 protein. The D gene is left open where the match is weak. Clone size is given for some rows only: seen once, a few or many times, or a class if the clone is expanded.

NA	TRBJ2-2	TRBV2	many	TGTGCCAGCTTGTGGCAGGAATCGAACACCGGGGAGCTGTTTTTT	CASLWQESNTGELFF
TRBD1	TRBJ2-7	TRBV18	many	TGTGCCAGCTCACCTAACGACAGGGAGCAGACCGAGCAGTACTTC	CASSPNDREQTEQYF
NA	TRBJ1-1	TRBV13	many	TGTGCCAGCGGAAAACAGGGGAACACTGAAGCTTTCTTT	CASGKQGNTEAFF
NA	TRBJ1-2	TRBV27	NA	TGTGCCAGCAGTTTGGATAAGGCCTATGGCTACACCTTC	CASSLDKAYGYTF
TRBD2	TRBJ2-2	TRBV20-1	once	TGCAGTGCCCCGACTAGCTCAAAGGGCACCAGGGAGCTGTTTTTT	CSAPTSSKGTRELFF
NA	TRBJ1-2	TRBV28	NA	TGTGCCAGCAGCACGCGTCGGGGACTCCAAGGCTACACCTTC	CASSTRRGLQGYTF
TRBD1	TRBJ1-2	TRBV18	many	TGTGCCAGCTCACTAACAGGGGGCAGGACGTATGGCTACACCTTC	CASSLTGGRTYGYTF
TRBD1	TRBJ2-1	TRBV29-1	NA	TGCAGCGTTGGTCAGGGGGTCATCAATGAGCAGTTCTTC	CSVGQGVINEQFF
NA	TRBJ1-2	TRBV3-1	many	TGTGCCAGCAGCCAACTTACCAGGGGCGAAACTAACTATGGCTACACCTTC	CASSQLTRGETNYGYTF
NA	TRBJ2-2	TRBV29-1	few	TGCAGCGTTGTACGAGGGAGTGGAAGCGGGGAGCTGTTTTTT	CSVVRGSGSGELFF
NA	TRBJ1-5	TRBV12-3/TRBV12-4	many	TGTGCCAGCAGCCCCGGACGGTATAGCAATCAGCCCCAGCATTTT	CASSPGRYSNQPQHF
NA	TRBJ2-1	TRBV10-3	many	TGTGCCATCAGTGAAGGGGTCATCAATGAGCAGTTCTTC	CAISEGVINEQFF
NA	TRBJ2-3	TRBV10-3	few	TGTGCCATCAGTGGGACCGAAGATACGCAGTATTTT	CAISGTEDTQYF
TRBD1	TRBJ2-4	TRBV19	NA	TGTGCCAGTAGTAGAGACAGGGGGAACATTCAGTACTTC	CASSRDRGNIQYF
NA	TRBJ1-2	TRBV18	many	TGTGCCAGCTCACCTAACGCAAAGGCCCTTGGCTACACCTTC	CASSPNAKALGYTF
TRBD2	TRBJ2-3	TRBV4-3	many	TGCGCCAGCAGCCAGGAGACTAGCGGCACAGATACGCAGTATTTT	CASSQETSGTDTQYF
NA	TRBJ2-7	TRBV9	many	TGTGCCAGCAGTGGGGTAGGTTGGGAGCAGTACTTC	CASSGVGWEQYF
TRBD1	TRBJ2-2	TRBV6-5	many	TGTGCCAGCAGTTACTTTGAAGGGGGCAACACCGGGGAGCTGTTTTTT	CASSYFEGGNTGELFF
TRBD2	TRBJ2-1	TRBV11-3	many	TGTGCCAGCAGCTTAGGACGACTAGCGGGAAACAATGAGCAGTTCTTC	CASSLGRLAGNNEQFF
TRBD1	TRBJ2-5	TRBV5-1	many	TGCGCCAGCAGCAAAACTACAGGGGTGGAGACCCAGTACTTC	CASSKTTGVETQYF
NA	TRBJ1-2	TRBV28	many	TGTGCCAGCAGTTTTTTTCGGCGAAACTATGGCTACACCTTC	CASSFFRRNYGYTF
NA	TRBJ2-7	TRBV11-3	few	TGTGCCAGCAGCTTAGGACAAGATGTCTACGAGCAGTACTTC	CASSLGQDVYEQYF
NA	TRBJ2-1	TRBV6-2/TRBV6-3	few	TGTGCCAGCAGTTACGATCCACGGCAGGTGTACAATGAGCAGTTCTTC	CASSYDPRQVYNEQFF
NA	TRBJ2-3	TRBV10-3	many	TGTGCCATCAGTGCAACCCAAACCGGGGATACGCAGTATTTT	CAISATQTGDTQYF
NA	TRBJ2-2	TRBV12-3/TRBV12-4	few	TGTGCCAGCAGCTTAGGGAAGAACACCGGGGAGCTGTTTTTT	CASSLGKNTGELFF
TRBD2	TRBJ2-1	TRBV5-4	few	TGTGCCAGCAGCTTGAAGCGGGAGAGGTTCAATGAGCAGTTCTTC	CASSLKRERFNEQFF
TRBD2	TRBJ2-1	TRBV2	many	TGTGCCAGCAGTGAGCCCGGACTAGCATCCTACAATGAGCAGTTCTTC	CASSEPGLASYNEQFF
NA	TRBJ1-6	TRBV19	NA	TGTGCCAGTAGTATATTGGACATTAATTCACCCCTCCACTTT	CASSILDINSPLHF
NA	TRBJ2-1	TRBV29-1	many	TGCAGCGTCACGCGGGCCCTGGGCTCCTACAATGAGCAGTTCTTC	CSVTRALGSYNEQFF
TRBD1	TRBJ2-1	TRBV20-1	many	TGCAGTGCTACAGACAGGGGGCTCCACAATGAGCAGTTCTTC	CSATDRGLHNEQFF
TRBD1	TRBJ1-6	TRBV28	many	TGTGCCAGCAGTCTCAGACAGGGAGTACCCCTCCACTTT	CASSLRQGVPLHF
TRBD2	TRBJ2-3	TRBV20-1	many	TGCAGTGCTACCCCTTTAGCGGGAGGGCAGGATACGCAGTATTTT	CSATPLAGGQDTQYF
NA	TRBJ2-6	TRBV27	few	TGTGCCAGCAGCCTATACCAGTCTGGGGCCAACGTCCTGACTTTC	CASSLYQSGANVLTF
NA	TRBJ2-1	TRBV6-2/TRBV6-3	few	TGTGCCAGCAGTTCCCGGGACTCCTGGCGCGATGAGCAGTTCTTC	CASSSRDSWRDEQFF
NA	TRBJ2-1	TRBV7-3	many	TGTGCCAGCAGCTCCCGATCTACTGAGCAGTTCTTC	CASSSRSTEQFF
TRBD1	TRBJ1-1	TRBV11-2	few	TGTGCCAGCAGCTTAGGCCCAGGGGGCGCCCCTGAAGCTTTCTTT	CASSLGPGGAPEAFF
NA	TRBJ2-2	TRBV7-2	many	TGTGCCAGCAGCTTAGGGCGGGACACTTACACCGGGGAGCTGTTTTTT	CASSLGRDTYTGELFF
TRBD2	TRBJ2-3	TRBV20-1	many	TGCAGTGCAGCAACGAAGCGGGAGGCCACAGATACGCAGTATTTT	CSAATKREATDTQYF
TRBD2	TRBJ2-1	TRBV15	NA	TGTGCCACCAGCAGAGAGGATTTAGCGGGAGCCTACAATGAGCAGTTCTTC	CATSREDLAGAYNEQFF
TRBD1	TRBJ1-1	TRBV19	few	TGTGCCAGTAGTAAACGACAGGGGCTCAACACTGAAGCTTTCTTT	CASSKRQGLNTEAFF
NA	TRBJ2-3	TRBV28	many	TGTGCCAGCAGTAAGAGCACAGATACGCAGTATTTT	CASSKSTDTQYF
NA	TRBJ2-2	TRBV14	NA	TGTGCCAGCAGCCAAGTGTCCACCGGGGAGCTGTTTTTT	CASSQVSTGELFF
NA	TRBJ2-7	TRBV27	few	TGTGCCAGCCAAAGGCTGGCTAACAGGGAGCAGTACTTC	CASQRLANREQYF
NA	TRBJ2-7	TRBV12-3/TRBV12-4	many	TGTGCCAGCAGCGCAGAAAGGTACGAGCAGTACTTC	CASSAERYEQYF
TRBD2	TRBJ2-6	TRBV28	many	TGTGCCAGCAGTTTAGGGGGACTAAGCTCTGGGGCCAACGTCCTGACTTTC	CASSLGGLSSGANVLTF
TRBD2	TRBJ2-1	TRBV12-3/TRBV12-4	many	TGTGCCAGCAGTTTAGAGCTCGGGGGGACTAGCGGGGGCTACAATGAGCAGTTCTTC	CASSLELGGTSGGYNEQFF
TRBD1	TRBJ1-2	TRBV19	few	TGTGCCAGTAGTACGGAAGGGACAGCAAACTATGGCTACACCTTC	CASSTEGTANYGYTF
TRBD2	TRBJ2-3	TRBV7-2	many	TGTGCCAGCAGCCGACGAGCGGGAGGGCCAGGTGATACGCAGTATTTT	CASSRRAGGPGDTQYF
TRBD1	TRBJ1-1	TRBV7-8	many	TGTGCCAGCAGCTTAAGGGACAGCGCCATGAACACTGAAGCTTTCTTT	CASSLRDSAMNTEAFF
NA	TRBJ1-2	TRBV29-1	NA	TGCAGCGTTGTTAAGCATCCGACAGCAAACTATGGCTACACCTTC	CSVVKHPTANYGYTF
NA	TRBJ2-2	TRBV20-1	NA	TGCAGTGCTAGAGGGGTGACAGTGGGAACCGGGGAGCTGTTTTTT	CSARGVTVGTGELFF
TRBD2	TRBJ2-2	TRBV3-1	many	TGTGCCAGCAGCCAAGAGATAAGCGGGAGGGCCACCGGGGAGCTGTTTTTT	CASSQEISGRATGELFF
NA	TRBJ2-5	TRBV9	few	TGTGCCAGCAGCCACAGGGTTCAAGAGACCCAGTACTTC	CASSHRVQETQYF
NA	TRBJ2-7	TRBV28	many	TGTGCGTCGGTGGGCCTTTCTCCTACCTACGAGCAGTACTTC	CASVGLSPTYEQYF
NA	TRBJ2-7	TRBV12-3/TRBV12-4	many	TGTGCCAGCAGCCCCCAAGCGTTTAACTCCTACGAGCAGTACTTC	CASSPQAFNSYEQYF
TRBD1	TRBJ1-2	TRBV18	few	TGTGCCAGCTCACGACGGGACAGGGCTCACTATGGCTACACCTTC	CASSRRDRAHYGYTF
TRBD2	TRBJ2-3	TRBV5-1	many	TGCGCCAGCAGCTTGGGACTAGCGGGAGCCACAGATACGCAGTATTTT	CASSLGLAGATDTQYF